The next 14 T cell receptor beta chains were all read from a single sample in a study of T cells in women clearing cervical HPV infection. TCRdb's table, derived via immunoSEQ multiplex PCR, lists solely in-frame clones and lacks some. The sample shows tens of thousands of clones, and 8.4% sits with its ten largest clones. The material sequenced was blood buffy coat. All receptors come from a woman between 18 and 75 years old with a cervical HPV16 infection that either progressed to CIN3+ or cleared (not recorded which).

Partial CDR3 DNA: TGTGCCAGCAGCTCAACCTCAGGTGAA. Translated: CASSSTSGE. The full-length CDR3 reads as CASSSTSGEAFF. This rearrangement joins TRBV13 to TRBJ1-1; no firm D call. The read ends 3 residues before the CDR3 terminus; that terminus is restored from the germline J gene. From germline, CDR1 is PRHDT and CDR2 FYEKMQ (reference sequence). The V end lost 4 bases, the J end lost 7 bases, and 10 bases lay between the germline ends. This CDR3 has 12 residues.

Remarks on this clone: Coverage ceases 3 residues before the CDR3 finishes, and the germline J gene fills in the end. This chain links TRBV7-3 with TRBJ2-3, with unresolved D. The V gene's germline CDR1 is SGHTA and CDR2 FQGTGA. The CDR3 extends over 13 amino acids. This chain's CDR3 is CASSLTAKETQYF. The CDR3 bases that were read are TGTGCCAGCAGCTTAACGGCAAAAGAGACG. The full variable domain, completed using reference TRBV7-3 and TRBJ2-3, is GAGVSQTPSNKVTEKGKYVELRCDPISGHTALYWYRQSLGQGPEFLIYFQGTGAADDSGLPNDRFFAVRPEGSVSTLKIQRTERGDSAVYLCASSLTAKETQYFGPGTRLTVL.

To note about this clone: The read ends 3 residues shy of where the CDR3 ends; the end is completed using the germline J gene. The chain employs TRBV18 and TRBJ1-5; unclear D gene. The germline V gene encodes CDR1 KGHSH and CDR2 LQKENI. Trimming left V 3 bases short and J 4 bases short, with 16 bases between. The CDR3 covers 16 residues. CDR3 DNA (partial): TGTGCCAGCTCACCGTCGGCGCAGGCTCCGAATCAGCCC. This gives the protein CASSPSAQAPNQP. The whole CDR3 is CASSPSAQAPNQPQHF.

A remark on this clone: The read terminates 3 residues before the CDR3 end, so the remaining end is supplied by the germline J gene. The chain carries TRBV20-1 and TRBJ1-2, with D possibly being TRBD1 (5 bases). This CDR3 comprises 14 residues. In germline, CDR1 is DFQATT, CDR2 SNEGSKA (reference sequence). The chain's CDR3 is CSAHLRGAAYDYTF. CDR3 DNA, as far as it was read: TGCAGTGCTCACCTGCGGGGCGCCGCCTACGAC.

Note on this clone: The sequenced fragment ends 3 residues before the CDR3 boundary, so the rest is inferred from the germline J gene. The rearrangement links TRBV30 to TRBJ2-3; unclear D gene. The CDR3 is 14 amino acids. V lost 4 bases to trimming and J lost 2 bases, with 13 bases between them. Germline values: CDR1 GTSNPN, CDR2 SVGIG (reference sequence). The CDR3 here is CAWNRGFPTDTQYF. The CDR3 bases that were read are TGTGCCTGGAACCGAGGTTTCCCCACAGATACG.

In regard to this clone: The read halts 3 residues ahead of the CDR3 end, with the missing end drawn from the germline J gene. The chain has TRBV15 and TRBJ2-7, with D perhaps TRBD1 or TRBD2 (5 bases each). Trimming took 0 bases from V and 4 from J, leaving 10 bases between them. Germline CDR1 is LNHNV and CDR2 is YYDKDF (reference sequence). The CDR3 consists of 14 residues. The CDR3: CATSRDRGEYEQYF. The DNA read from the CDR3 is TGTGCCACCAGCAGAGATAGGGGAGAATACGAG.

In the case of this clone: The read falls 3 residues short of the CDR3 end, and the missing part is taken from the germline J gene. The rearrangement uses TRBV20-1 and TRBJ1-2; the match to TRBD1 covers 7 bases. CDR1 DFQATT and CDR2 SNEGSKA come from the germline V gene (reference sequence). CDR3 size: 13 residues. V gave up 6 bases and J gave up 3 bases; unmatched junction bases: 7. CDR3: CSANLGGYYGYTF. CDR3 DNA, as far as it was read: TGCAGTGCCAACCTAGGGGGCTACTATGGC.

CDR3 bases read: TGTGCCAGCAGCCTTGGGGGACAGGGGGCCGGC. Protein: CASSLGGQGAG. The full CDR3 sequence reads CASSLGGQGAGYTF. The chain has TRBV7-2 and TRBJ1-2; TRBD1 agrees at 12 bases. The read terminates 3 residues ahead of where the CDR3 ends, so the germline J gene completes it. Germline CDR1 reads SGHTA; CDR2 reads FQGNSA. CDR3 length equals 14 residues.

As concerns this clone: The CDR3 end is not reached by the read, which stops 3 residues before it; the germline J gene fills it in. The rearrangement uses TRBV5-1 and TRBJ1-1; D not resolved. This CDR3 has 17 amino acids. Germline CDR1 is SGHRS and CDR2 is YFSETQ. V gave up 3 bases and J gave up 1 base, with 19 bases separating them. CDR3 region: CASSSSLLRAGNTEAFF. The covered CDR3 bases are TGCGCCAGCAGCTCATCCCTGCTAAGGGCAGGGAACACTGAA.

About this clone itself: The observed sequence ends 3 residues before the CDR3 terminus, with the missing tail filled in from the germline J gene. This chain uses TRBV20-1 with TRBJ1-2, with a tentative D call TRBD1 (6 bases). Germline V gene data show CDR1 as DFQATT and CDR2 as SNEGSKA (reference sequence). Trimming stripped 0 bases from V and 2 bases from J, with 16 bases between. This CDR3 has 16 amino acids. CDR3 bases read: TGCAGTGCTAGAGATAGGGCCCGGACAGTAAACTATGGC. It is translated as CSARDRARTVNYG. The whole CDR3 protein is CSARDRARTVNYGYTF.

As concerns this clone: The CDR3 end lies 3 residues beyond the end of the read and is filled in from the germline J gene. The chain couples TRBV7-2 to TRBJ1-2; 8 nucleotides align to TRBD1. CDR1 and CDR2 (germline): SGHTA, FQGNSA. This CDR3 is built from 14 residues. V lost 6 bases and J lost 5; bases outside the gene matches: 8. CDR3 DNA (partial): TGTGCCAGCAGGGCAGTAGGACAGGGATATGGC. It codes for CASRAVGQGYG. The entire CDR3 sequence reads CASRAVGQGYGYTF.

Concerning this clone itself: Sequence at one end of the junction differs from germline and may be a read error. From the germline J gene comes the end of the CDR3, since the read stops 3 residues before it. Other DNA sequences in the same sample also yield this CDR3. The chain carries TRBV5-1 and TRBJ1-3, with 8 positions matching TRBD1. The CDR3 has 14 amino acids. CDR1 and CDR2 (germline): SGHRS, YFSETQ. CDR3 DNA (partial): TGCGCCAGCAGCACGACAGGGGCTGGAAACACA. This codes for CASSTTGAGNT. The whole CDR3 reads CASSTTGAGNTIYF.

Worth noting for this clone: Read data end 3 residues before the CDR3 end; the end is taken from the germline J gene. The chain has TRBV7-9 and TRBJ2-2; no firm D call. The CDR3 runs to 14 residues. The ends were cut back, 4 bases at V and 4 bases at J, with 10 bases in the middle. Germline values: CDR1 SEHNR, CDR2 FQNEAQ (reference sequence). The CDR3 bases that were read are TGTGCCAGCAGCTCGCCGACGGGCACCGGGGAG. This codes for CASSSPTGTGE. The entire CDR3 protein reads CASSSPTGTGELFF.

A word on this clone: Sequencing ends 3 residues short of the CDR3 end; the germline J gene provides the rest. The chain is built from TRBV7-3 and TRBJ2-2, with D possibly TRBD2 on 6 matching bases. The CDR3 has 14 residues. Germline V gene lookup returns CDR1 SGHTA and CDR2 FQGTGA. The V end was cut by 2 bases, the J end by 6 bases, with 10 bases between. CDR3 residues: CASSLEGGPGELFF. The covered CDR3 bases are TGTGCCAGCAGCTTAGAAGGAGGGCCCGGGGAG.